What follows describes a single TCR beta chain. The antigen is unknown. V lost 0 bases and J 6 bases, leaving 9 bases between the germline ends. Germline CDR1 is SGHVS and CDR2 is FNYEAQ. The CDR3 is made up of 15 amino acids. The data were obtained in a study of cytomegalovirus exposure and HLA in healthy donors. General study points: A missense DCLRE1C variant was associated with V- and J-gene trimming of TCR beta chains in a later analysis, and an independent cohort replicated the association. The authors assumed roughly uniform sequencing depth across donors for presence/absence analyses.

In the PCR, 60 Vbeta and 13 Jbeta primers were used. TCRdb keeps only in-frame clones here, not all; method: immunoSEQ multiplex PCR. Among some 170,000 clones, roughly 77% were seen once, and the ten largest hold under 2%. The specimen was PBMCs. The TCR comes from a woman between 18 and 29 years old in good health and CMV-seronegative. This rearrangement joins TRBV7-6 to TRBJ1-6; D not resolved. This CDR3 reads CASSLAPGSNSPLHF. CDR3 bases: TGTGCCAGCAGCTTAGCCCCGGGATCTAATTCACCCCTCCACTTT. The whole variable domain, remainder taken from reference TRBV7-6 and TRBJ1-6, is GAGVSQSPRYKVTKRGQDVALRCDPISGHVSLYWYRQALGQGPEFLTYFNYEAQQDKSGLPNDRFSAERPEGSISTLTIQRTEQRDSAMYRCASSLAPGSNSPLHFGNGTRLTVT.